Shown below are 32 T cell receptor beta chains from a single sample sequenced in a study of blood T cell repertoires in COVID-19. Sequenced by immunoSEQ multiplex PCR; TCRdb stores in-frame clones only, minus some. The sample includes about 37,000 clones, roughly 80% of them seen just once. The specimen was peripheral blood. Source of these receptors: an older woman with acute or convalescent COVID-19.

This sequence joins TRBV18 and TRBJ2-1, with a tentative D call TRBD1 (5 bases). Per germline, CDR1 KGHSH and CDR2 LQKENI. V was trimmed by 2 bases and J by 2 bases, leaving 13 bases between them. The CDR3 extends over 16 amino acids. In nucleotides, the CDR3 is TGTGCCAGCTCACCAGGCGCTCAGGGTACCTACAATGAGCAGTTCTTC. Protein product: CASSPGAQGTYNEQFF.

The chain couples TRBV15 to TRBJ1-2; D not resolved. The V and J ends lost 3 bases and 6 bases respectively, with 5 bases between them. From germline, CDR1 is LNHNV and CDR2 YYDKDF (reference sequence). The CDR3 consists of 11 residues. In DNA form, the CDR3 reads TGTGCCACCAGCAGGGGCGATGGCTACACCTTC. Amino acids: CATSRGDGYTF.

The rearrangement uses TRBV5-6 and TRBJ2-5; 7 positions agree with TRBD2. The V gene end was trimmed by 2 bases and the J gene end by 4 bases; junction bases not matched to a gene: 8. The CDR3 is 15 amino acids. Germline V gene data show CDR1 as SGHDT and CDR2 as YYEEEE. Written as DNA, the CDR3 is TGTGCCAGCAGCTTAAGGACTAGGCGGGGAGAGACCCAGTACTTC. This encodes CASSLRTRRGETQYF.

The V gene is TRBV19, the J gene TRBJ1-4; 8 bases are a match to TRBD1. In germline, CDR1 is LNHDA, CDR2 SQIVND (reference sequence). V lost 5 bases, J lost 4 bases, and 6 bases stayed unmatched. This CDR3 is built from 15 residues. The CDR3 protein is CASSGQGQGNEKLFF. CDR3 nucleotides: TGTGCCAGTAGTGGCCAAGGACAGGGTAATGAAAAACTGTTTTTT.

The CDR3 DNA sequence: TGTGCCAGTAGTATCTCGGGACAGACCCACTATGGCTACACCTTC. It is translated as CASSISGQTHYGYTF. The chain couples TRBV19 to TRBJ1-2; TRBD1 matches 7 bases. The junction had 7 bases not matched to a gene; V was cut back by 3 bases and J by 3 bases. CDR3 length equals 15 residues. The germline CDR1 and CDR2 sequences are LNHDA and SQIVND (reference sequence). Variable domain in full (rest from reference TRBV19 and TRBJ1-2): DGGITQSPKYLFRKEGQNVTLSCEQNLNHDAMYWYRQDPGQGLRLIYYSQIVNDFQKGDIAEGYSVSREKKESFPLTVTSAQKNPTAFYLCASSISGQTHYGYTFGSGTRLTVV.

The gene calls are TRBV18 and TRBJ1-1; D remains ambiguous. The V end lost 4 bases, the J end lost 4 bases, and 16 bases lay between the germline ends. The germline gives CDR1 KGHSH, CDR2 LQKENI. The CDR3 spans 15 residues. The CDR3 region has the DNA TGTGCCAGCTCACATAGGGAGGGCGAGGGCACTGAAGCTTTCTTT. This sequence encodes CASSHREGEGTEAFF.

This chain links TRBV3-1 (or the pseudogene TRBV3-2) with TRBJ2-1, with a weak D call TRBD2 (5 bases). This CDR3 has 15 amino acids. The ends were cut back, 4 bases at V and 7 bases at J, with 17 bases in the middle. From germline, CDR1 is LGHDT and CDR2 YNNKEL (reference sequence). Written as DNA, the CDR3 is TGTGCCAGCAGCCGGGTCTTAGCGAGGCATAATGAGCAGTTCTTC. This codes for CASSRVLARHNEQFF.

V gene TRBV19 combines with J gene TRBJ2-3; D is unclear. The CDR3 runs to 13 residues. Trimming cost V 8 bases and J 0 bases, with 9 bases left between them. CDR1 and CDR2 (germline): LNHDA, SQIVND (reference sequence). CDR3 nucleotide sequence: TGTGCCAGTGCCCCCGGGAGCACAGATACGCAGTATTTT. It yields the protein CASAPGSTDTQYF.

The J gene is TRBJ2-7, the V gene TRBV29-1; 8 nucleotides agree with TRBD1. This CDR3 is 13 amino acids long. V lost 4 bases, J lost 5 bases, and 7 bases stayed unmatched. CDR1 and CDR2 (germline): SQVTM, ANQGSEA. The CDR3 here is CSVGQGAGNEQYF. Here the CDR3 DNA reads TGCAGCGTTGGGCAGGGGGCCGGCAACGAGCAGTACTTC.

Only one count was recorded for this clone. The rearrangement joins TRBV6-5 to TRBJ1-4; 9 bases fit TRBD1. Germline assignment: CDR1 MNHEY and CDR2 SVGAGI. This CDR3 contains 14 residues. The V segment lost 1 base and the J segment 8 bases; nucleotides outside the gene matches: 2. For the CDR3, the DNA is TGTGCCAGCAGTTACTTGGGACAGGGAGAAAAACTGTTTTTT. Translating gives CASSYLGQGEKLFF.

V usage is TRBV6-2 or TRBV6-3 and J usage is TRBJ2-7; D may be TRBD2 (5 bases). V was trimmed by 3 bases and J by 2 bases, leaving 20 bases between them. This CDR3 has 17 amino acids. Germline CDR1 MNHEY, CDR2 SVGEGT. CDR3 residues: CASSYIPPDGLPYEQYF. Written as DNA, the CDR3 is TGTGCCAGCAGTTATATCCCCCCGGACGGACTCCCCTACGAGCAGTACTTC.

The chain carries TRBV5-1 and TRBJ1-1; D is uncertain. CDR1 is SGHRS, CDR2 YFSETQ, per germline. The CDR3 is made up of 14 amino acids. V shed 2 bases and J shed 0 bases, with 8 bases lying between them. CDR3 nucleotide sequence: TGCGCCAGCAGCTTTACAGAGATGAACACTGAAGCTTTCTTT. Translation gives CASSFTEMNTEAFF.

The CDR3 DNA sequence: TGTGCCAGCAGTCTCAGGGGGCTGGGGGCCAACGTCCTGACTTTC. As protein: CASSLRGLGANVLTF. The chain carries TRBV27 and TRBJ2-6, with 8 nucleotides matching TRBD1. This CDR3 has 15 amino acids. V lost 5 bases to trimming and J lost 4 bases; unmatched junction nucleotides: 4. Germline CDR1 MNHEY, CDR2 SMNVEV (reference sequence).

The chain employs TRBV11-2 and TRBJ2-2, with a weak D call TRBD2 (6 bases). The CDR3 has 13 amino acids. Germline lookup yields CDR1 SGHAT and CDR2 FQNNGV. V gave up 7 bases and J gave up 7 bases, with 13 bases separating them. For the CDR3, the DNA is TGTGCCAGCAAACCGGGAGTGGGCGGGGAGCTGTTTTTT. Translation gives CASKPGVGGELFF.

The chain employs TRBV18 and TRBJ1-4; maybe TRBD1 (5 bases). This CDR3 has 16 residues. CDR1 and CDR2 from the germline V gene are KGHSH and LQKENI. V lost 3 bases to trimming and J lost 0 bases, with 11 bases between them. CDR3 DNA sequence: TGTGCCAGCTCACCTCAGGGAACGCCAACTAATGAAAAACTGTTTTTT. This gives the protein CASSPQGTPTNEKLFF.

The V and J genes are TRBV5-6 and TRBJ1-3, with D perhaps TRBD1 (6 bases). V lost 4 bases and J 4 bases, leaving 12 bases between the germline ends. This CDR3 has 14 amino acids. Germline CDR1 reads SGHDT; CDR2 reads YYEEEE. The CDR3 DNA follows: TGTGCCAGCAGCCGGGGGGCAGGGGGAAACACCATATATTTT. Protein: CASSRGAGGNTIYF.

The chain links TRBV5-6 to TRBJ1-2, with 9 bases lining up with TRBD1. The CDR3 is made up of 14 amino acids. The germline V gene has CDR1 SGHDT and CDR2 YYEEEE. Trimming removed 2 bases from V and 7 bases from J; junction bases left unmatched: 6. CDR3 in amino acids: CASSLNRGPVGYTF. In DNA, the CDR3 is TGTGCCAGCAGCTTAAACAGGGGGCCGGTTGGCTACACCTTC.

This clone was counted between two and nine times. The chain joins TRBV5-1 to TRBJ2-7, with D possibly matching TRBD1 (7 bases). Germline lookup yields CDR1 SGHRS and CDR2 YFSETQ. The length of the CDR3 is 16 residues. V lost 0 bases, J lost 8 bases, and 21 bases lay in between. Here the CDR3 reads CASSLEPGDRSAQQYF. The CDR3 nucleotides read TGCGCCAGCAGCTTGGAACCGGGGGACAGATCCGCGCAGCAGTACTTC.

The J gene is TRBJ1-6, the V gene TRBV5-1, with 7 positions matching TRBD1. CDR1 SGHRS and CDR2 YFSETQ come from the germline V gene. The CDR3 extends over 15 amino acids. V lost 3 bases, J lost 7 bases, and 7 bases stayed unmatched. The CDR3 region is CASSYSGTVNSPLHF. The CDR3 coding sequence is TGCGCCAGCAGCTACTCCGGGACAGTAAATTCACCCCTCCACTTT.

The chain carries TRBV19 and TRBJ2-7; TRBD2 agrees at 8 bases. The CDR3 is 14 amino acids. Trimming at V came to 3 bases and at J to 0 bases, leaving 1 base not matched to a gene. Germline V gene lookup returns CDR1 LNHDA and CDR2 SQIVND (reference sequence). CDR3 sequence reads: CASSMSGSSYEQYF. For the CDR3, the DNA is TGTGCCAGTAGTATGAGCGGGAGCTCCTACGAGCAGTACTTC.

V gene TRBV3-1 (or the pseudogene TRBV3-2) combines with J gene TRBJ1-4, with D possibly being TRBD1 (5 bases). Trimming cost V 0 bases and J 7 bases, with 15 bases left between them. This CDR3 region has 16 residues. CDR1 is LGHDT, CDR2 YNNKEL, per germline (reference sequence). CDR3 sequence: CASSQDAQEPAEKLFF. The CDR3 DNA sequence: TGTGCCAGCAGCCAAGACGCACAGGAACCGGCTGAAAAACTGTTTTTT.

The rearrangement links TRBV19 to TRBJ1-5, with a possible D match to TRBD1 (5 bases). CDR1 and CDR2 (germline): LNHDA, SQIVND (reference sequence). Between the trimmed V and J ends, which lost 7 bases and 6 bases, there was a span of 13 bases. CDR3 length: 13 amino acids. CDR3 residues: CASTMAGGQPQHF. The CDR3 nucleotides read TGTGCCAGTACCATGGCCGGGGGTCAGCCCCAGCATTTT. The full variable domain, with the rest looked up from reference TRBV19 and TRBJ1-5, is DGGITQSPKYLFRKEGQNVTLSCEQNLNHDAMYWYRQDPGQGLRLIYYSQIVNDFQKGDIAEGYSVSREKKESFPLTVTSAQKNPTAFYLCASTMAGGQPQHFGDGTRLSIL.

The chain couples TRBV6-5 to TRBJ2-5; tentatively, D is TRBD1 (6 bases). There are 13 residues in the CDR3. Per the germline V gene, CDR1 is MNHEY and CDR2 is SVGAGI. V lost 7 bases and J lost 5, with 14 bases in between. CDR3: CASTFQGTETQYF. The CDR3 nucleotides are TGTGCCAGCACTTTTCAGGGGACGGAGACCCAGTACTTC.

This chain links TRBV21-1 with TRBJ2-7; the table names TRBD2, a call not compared with the DNA. TRBV21-1 is an annotated pseudogene. The CDR3 has 17 amino acids. This chain's CDR3 is CASSKGLAGGRTYEQYF. DNA of the CDR3: TGTGCCAGCAGCAAAGGACTAGCGGGGGGCCGAACCTACGAGCAGTACTTC.

CDR3 coding DNA: TGTGCCAGCAGCGTAGGAGGGAGCAATAGCAATCAGCCCCAGCATTTT. Amino acid sequence: CASSVGGSNSNQPQHF. The genes are TRBV9 and TRBJ1-5; D gene uncertain. Trimming took 0 bases from V and 0 from J, leaving 10 bases between them. CDR1 SGDLS and CDR2 YYNGEE come from the germline V gene. The CDR3 spans 16 residues.

This clone was seen only a few times. The chain employs TRBV5-4 and TRBJ1-2; maybe TRBD1 (5 bases). Germline-derived CDR1 and CDR2 are SGHNT and YYREEE (reference sequence). The length of the CDR3 is 17 residues. The V and J ends lost 0 bases and 0 bases respectively, with 15 bases between them. CDR3: CASSLGRGSGANYGYTF. CDR3 DNA: TGTGCCAGCAGCTTGGGGAGGGGTTCAGGCGCTAACTATGGCTACACCTTC.

The CDR3 DNA sequence: TGCAGCGTTGAAAGCGAATGGGTCAGCTCCTACAATGAGCAGTTCTTC. It translates to CSVESEWVSSYNEQFF. This chain links TRBV29-1 with TRBJ2-1; D uncertain. This CDR3 is built from 16 residues. Germline CDR1 reads SQVTM; CDR2 reads ANQGSEA. Trimming removed 2 bases from V and 0 bases from J, with 14 bases in between.

This chain links TRBV7-9 with TRBJ2-1, with 7 bases aligning to TRBD2. The germline V gene has CDR1 SEHNR and CDR2 FQNEAQ (reference sequence). With 1 base clipped from V and 12 bases from J, the junction kept 6 bases outside the gene matches. CDR3 length equals 13 residues. CDR3 nucleotides: TGTGCCAGCAGCTTAGGTCTGGCGGGAGTGCAGTTCTTC. This encodes CASSLGLAGVQFF.

This rearrangement joins TRBV7-9 to TRBJ1-6; 8 positions agree with TRBD1. Losses at the gene ends were 3 bases for V and 10 bases for J; bases not matched to a gene: 17. The CDR3 is 18 residues long. Per the germline V gene, CDR1 is SEHNR and CDR2 is FQNEAQ (reference sequence). The CDR3 loop is CASSLSSVGQVFMSPLHF. CDR3 nucleotide sequence: TGTGCCAGCAGCTTGTCGTCTGTGGGACAGGTTTTTATGTCACCCCTCCACTTT. Combining the CDR3 with reference TRBV7-9 and TRBJ1-6 gives the whole variable domain DTGVSQNPRHKITKRGQNVTFRCDPISEHNRLYWYRQTLGQGPEFLTYFQNEAQLEKSRLLSDRFSAERPKGSFSTLEIQRTEQGDSAMYLCASSLSSVGQVFMSPLHFGNGTRLTVT.

J is TRBJ1-1 and V is TRBV5-1; 10 bases agree with TRBD1. Unmatched junction bases numbered 9, after V lost 4 bases and J lost 3 bases. The CDR3 contains 16 residues. Germline CDR1 reads SGHRS; CDR2 reads YFSETQ. This CDR3 reads CASSLGTGVVHTEAFF. In DNA, the CDR3 is TGCGCCAGCAGCCTAGGGACAGGGGTAGTGCACACTGAAGCTTTCTTT.

This clone was counted only a few times. The V gene is TRBV5-5, the J gene TRBJ2-7; TRBD2 matches at 7 bases. The CDR3 is 14 residues long. Germline V gene sequence: CDR1 SGHKS, CDR2 YYEKEE (reference sequence). Germline trimming cut 4 bases from V and 2 bases from J; bases unmatched to any gene: 6. The CDR3 nucleotides are TGTGCCAGCAGCCCTCCGGGACTAACCTACGAGCAGTACTTC. This gives the protein CASSPPGLTYEQYF.

The chain has TRBV19 and TRBJ2-6, with a possible D match to TRBD1 (5 bases). From germline, CDR1 is LNHDA and CDR2 SQIVND (reference sequence). The CDR3 loop spans 15 amino acids. V lost 7 bases and J 0 bases, leaving 10 bases between the germline ends. CDR3: CASTLGVSGANVLTF. The DNA for the CDR3 is TGTGCCAGTACCCTAGGGGTCTCTGGGGCCAACGTCCTGACTTTC.